Listed below are T cell receptor beta chains from one sample, sequenced in a study of cytomegalovirus exposure and HLA in healthy donors. TCRdb keeps only in-frame clones here, not all; method: immunoSEQ multiplex PCR. The data show about 130,000 clones, over 60% seen once. What was sequenced was PBMCs. Receptor source: a man between 60 and 75 years old in good health and CMV-seropositive. CDR3s include the opening cysteine and the closing phenylalanine or tryptophan. Each record gives: V gene, J gene, CDR3 protein.

V: TRBV5-1
J: TRBJ2-3
CDR3: CASSLQGRTDTQYF

V: TRBV28
J: TRBJ1-1
CDR3: CASSLTLGTGGAFF

V: TRBV11-1
J: TRBJ2-3
CDR3: CASSHYTDSTDTQYF

V: TRBV7-3
J: TRBJ1-3
CDR3: CASSLSPGSGNTIYF

V: TRBV7-3
J: TRBJ2-2
CDR3: CASSTTSGGAGELFF

V: TRBV2
J: TRBJ1-6
CDR3: CASSVDRGNSPLHF

V: TRBV28
J: TRBJ2-1
CDR3: CASSLLRWGGTYNEQFF

V: TRBV28
J: TRBJ1-2
CDR3: CASSSRDRGVGYTF

V: TRBV21-1
J: TRBJ1-1
CDR3: CASSKGGGQSEMNTEAFF

V: TRBV28
J: TRBJ1-6
CDR3: CASTWRGTLHF

V: TRBV19
J: TRBJ2-1
CDR3: CASSMGGWGGYNEQFF

V: TRBV11-2
J: TRBJ2-7
CDR3: CASSDGRGSYEQYF

V: TRBV5-1
J: TRBJ2-4
CDR3: CASSPRDRGNIQYF

V: TRBV10-3
J: TRBJ1-1
CDR3: CAIGAAGGTEAFF

V: TRBV28
J: TRBJ1-2
CDR3: CASSSGQGSYGYTF

V: TRBV5-6
J: TRBJ2-7
CDR3: CASSSPGTGGSYEQYF

V: TRBV19
J: TRBJ2-1
CDR3: CASSIAAGSYNEQFF

V: TRBV5-1
J: TRBJ1-6
CDR3: CASSLYGSSYNSPLHF

V: TRBV7-9
J: TRBJ1-1
CDR3: CASSRDRNTEAFF

V: TRBV11-2
J: TRBJ1-5
CDR3: CASSGQGGQPQHF

V: TRBV28
J: TRBJ1-5
CDR3: CASSFPGRGRNQPQHF

V: TRBV5-1
J: TRBJ2-5
CDR3: CASSTAPGTRGTQYF

V: TRBV6-6
J: TRBJ2-5
CDR3: CASSSGEETQYF

V: TRBV7-3
J: TRBJ1-6
CDR3: CASGAQGLNSPLHF

V: TRBV28
J: TRBJ1-5
CDR3: CAGRGQGESNQPQHF

V: TRBV5-4
J: TRBJ2-6
CDR3: CASSSPGGANVLTF

V: TRBV4-1
J: TRBJ1-3
CDR3: CASSVRAAGNTIYF

V: TRBV6-6
J: TRBJ2-1
CDR3: CASSHGAGSRNEQFF

V: TRBV6-6
J: TRBJ1-5
CDR3: CASSLEADQPQHF

V: TRBV5-1
J: TRBJ2-2
CDR3: CASSFGGGATGELFF

V: TRBV4-1
J: TRBJ2-5
CDR3: CASSQADYGGAGETQYF